Following are 4 T cell receptor beta chains from one sample sequenced in a study of molecular identifiers for immune sequencing clone quantification. MiXCR was run by TCRdb on the PCR reads, yielding one entry per CDR3 protein. The sample includes hundreds of thousands of distinct CDR3 sequences, approximately 24% of them seen just once. Sequenced: naive CD8+ T cells from blood, with Jurkat cell RNA spiked in. Subset indicated: FACS-sorted CD8+CD4-CCR7+CD45RA+ naive T cells. These receptors all come from a human donor in good health. Some libraries in this study had Jurkat cell RNA spiked in.

At least ten counts were recorded for this clonotype. V usage is TRBV10-2 and J usage is TRBJ2-5; D remains ambiguous. The V and J ends lost 7 bases and 2 bases respectively, with 11 bases between them. From germline, CDR1 is WSHSY and CDR2 SAAADI. The CDR3 covers 13 residues. The CDR3 sequence is CASNTILQETQYF. For the CDR3, the DNA is TGCGCCAGCAACACGATATTACAAGAGACCCAGTACTTC.

This clonotype was seen a few times. This chain links TRBV9 with TRBJ2-2, with 8 bases aligning to TRBD1. V shed 2 bases and J 4 bases; nucleotides not matched to a gene: 7. The CDR3 is 16 residues long. Germline assignment: CDR1 SGDLS and CDR2 YYNGEE. Written as DNA, the CDR3 is TGTGCCAGCAGCGTCAGACAGGACAGGGCCACCGGGGAGCTGTTTTTT. Translated: CASSVRQDRATGELFF.

This clonotype was seen ten or more times. CDR3 protein: CASSQAGGPFEAFF. The DNA for the CDR3 is TGCGCCAGCAGCCAAGCCGGGGGACCATTTGAAGCTTTCTTT. The rearrangement uses TRBV4-1 and TRBJ1-1; D perhaps matches TRBD1 (5 bases). Germline CDR1 is MGHRA and CDR2 is YSYEKL. The CDR3 covers 14 residues. V lost 1 base to trimming and J lost 7 bases, with 13 bases between them.

The chain couples TRBV29-1 to TRBJ2-3; 13 bases are shared with TRBD2. CDR1 and CDR2 (germline): SQVTM, ANQGSEA. V lost 4 bases and J lost 0; bases outside the gene matches: 7. The CDR3 has 17 residues. CDR3 amino acids: CSVATGLAGVSTDTQYF. As DNA, the CDR3 is TGCAGCGTTGCGACTGGACTAGCGGGGGTAAGCACAGATACGCAGTATTTT.